The source of this T cell receptor beta chain is a study of T cells in localized non-small cell lung cancer. Study outcomes and limitations: Longer overall survival was linked to higher blood T cell density. The study found T cell clonality highest in uninvolved adjacent lung, above tumor.

Assay: immunoSEQ multiplex PCR; the TCRdb copy retains only in-frame clones and omits some. The sample lists tens of thousands of clones; approximately 89% were seen once. J gave up 4 bases and V 4 bases, and 2 bases lay outside the gene matches. This CDR3 has 13 amino acids. CDR1 SEHNR and CDR2 FQNEAQ come from the germline V gene (reference sequence). On this clone itself: Its antigen is currently unknown.

This receptor was taken from a woman between 35 and 70 years old with stage I lung adenocarcinoma. Sequencing was performed on peripheral blood, taken before any cancer treatment. The chain links TRBV7-9 to TRBJ2-5, with 8 bases lining up with TRBD1. The CDR3 sequence: CASSSDRGETQYF. The CDR3 DNA reads as TGTGCCAGCAGCTCCGACAGGGGAGAGACCCAGTACTTC.